What follows are 19 T cell receptor beta chains derived from one specimen sequenced in a study of CD8+ T cells in alopecia areata. Indicated treatment: oral pan-JAK inhibitor, 5-10 mg twice daily. Extracted RNA was reverse transcribed into cDNA, the sequencing template. Method: immunoSEQ multiplex PCR; TCRdb's copy keeps in-frame clones and lacks some. The data hold approximately 160,000 clones, with less than 70% observed a single time. Sequencing was performed on CD4+ T cells sorted from blood, taken at week 24, from a patient treated with tofacitinib. These receptors came from a human donor with alopecia areata.

As concerns this clone: The sample contains more than one DNA sequence encoding this CDR3. The chain uses TRBV30 and TRBJ2-5; D gene uncertain. The V gene's germline CDR1 is GTSNPN and CDR2 SVGIG (reference sequence). Trimming left V 0 bases short and J 1 base short, with 6 bases between. The CDR3 spans 13 residues. CDR3 in DNA: TGTGCCTGGAGTGTAGGATTCCAAGAGACCCAGTACTTC. It encodes CAWSVGFQETQYF.

This clone was picked up one time. The J gene is TRBJ2-5, the V gene TRBV5-6, with 8 bases matching TRBD2. The CDR3 runs 13 residues. Germline V gene lookup returns CDR1 SGHDT and CDR2 YYEEEE. The J segment lost 5 bases and the V segment lost 4 bases, leaving 4 bases of the junction unmatched. The DNA for the CDR3 is TGTGCCAGCAGCAGCGGGGGTAGGGAGACCCAGTACTTC. It yields the protein CASSSGGRETQYF. Full variable domain (outside the CDR3, taken from reference TRBV5-6 and TRBJ2-5): DAGVTQSPTHLIKTRGQQVTLRCSPKSGHDTVSWYQQALGQGPQFIFQYYEEEERQRGNFPDRFSGHQFPNYSSELNVNALLLGDSALYLCASSSGGRETQYFGPGTRLLVL.

This clone was seen many times. The chain is built from TRBV10-2 and TRBJ2-2, with D perhaps TRBD2 (6 bases). This CDR3 has 14 residues. CDR1 WSHSY and CDR2 SAAADI come from the germline V gene. Between the trimmed V and J ends, which lost 2 bases and 2 bases, there was a span of 6 bases. Here the CDR3 DNA reads TGCGCCAGCAGTGAGACTAGCAACACCGGGGAGCTGTTTTTT. Protein sequence: CASSETSNTGELFF.

V is TRBV11-3 and J is TRBJ2-3; D is uncertain. Trimming left V 4 bases short and J 5 bases short, with 10 bases between. CDR3 length: 13 amino acids. CDR1 is SGHNT and CDR2 is YENEEA in the germline V gene. The CDR3 bases are TGTGCCAGCAGCTCCGACGGGCTAGATACGCAGTATTTT. Protein product: CASSSDGLDTQYF.

V usage is TRBV4-2 and J usage is TRBJ1-5; a weak D match, TRBD1 (6 bases). Trimming pared 0 bases from V and 7 bases from J, leaving 13 bases between. The CDR3 runs 15 residues. Germline-derived CDR1 and CDR2 are LGHNA and YNFKEQ. The CDR3 nucleotides are TGTGCCAGCAGCCAAGATAATCGGGGGGCCCAGCCCCAGCATTTT. Protein sequence: CASSQDNRGAQPQHF.

The V and J genes are TRBV7-9 and TRBJ2-5, with D possibly matching TRBD1 (6 bases). This CDR3 has 15 amino acids. Germline CDR1 and CDR2: SEHNR and FQNEAQ (reference sequence). Deletions cut 5 bases from V and 0 bases from J, with 13 bases between. CDR3 in amino acids: CASSNDRGNQETQYF. Here the CDR3 DNA reads TGTGCCAGCAGCAACGATAGGGGGAACCAAGAGACCCAGTACTTC. The full variable domain, rest sourced from reference TRBV7-9 and TRBJ2-5, is DTGVSQNPRHKITKRGQNVTFRCDPISEHNRLYWYRQTLGQGPEFLTYFQNEAQLEKSRLLSDRFSAERPKGSFSTLEIQRTEQGDSAMYLCASSNDRGNQETQYFGPGTRLLVL.

V gene TRBV6-5 combines with J gene TRBJ1-6; weak D call: TRBD1 (5 bases). Germline assignment: CDR1 MNHEY and CDR2 SVGAGI. V was clipped by 2 bases and J by 9 bases, with 11 bases between them. This CDR3 comprises 14 residues. This CDR3 is CASSYLRVSSPLHF. CDR3 nucleotides: TGTGCCAGCAGTTACCTCAGGGTTAGTTCACCCCTCCACTTT.

The chain combines TRBV30 with TRBJ2-5; D gene ambiguous. The ends were cut back, 0 bases at V and 5 bases at J, with 13 bases in the middle. Germline V gives CDR1 GTSNPN, CDR2 SVGIG (reference sequence). This CDR3 has 14 amino acids. CDR3 bases: TGTGCCTGGAGTGTAGGCGCCTTCGGGGAGACCCAGTACTTC. It translates to CAWSVGAFGETQYF.

The rearrangement links TRBV2 to TRBJ2-7; 11 nucleotides match TRBD2. The CDR3 loop spans 15 amino acids. Germline CDR1 is SNHLY and CDR2 is FYNNEI. Trimming removed 6 bases from V and 5 bases from J; junction bases left unmatched: 9. CDR3 protein: CASSTLSGGGNEQYF. CDR3 bases: TGTGCCAGCAGCACCCTTAGCGGGGGGGGTAACGAGCAGTACTTC.

This sequence joins TRBV6-1 and TRBJ1-2; TRBD1 is a possible D gene (5 bases). This CDR3 is 14 amino acids long. V dropped 2 bases and J dropped 4 bases, with 11 bases sitting between them. Germline CDR1 and CDR2: MNHNS and SASEGT. The CDR3 loop is CASSESRAFYGYTF. For the CDR3, the DNA is TGTGCCAGCAGTGAAAGCAGGGCCTTCTATGGCTACACCTTC.

This clone was seen more than once but under ten times. The J gene is TRBJ1-5, the V gene TRBV29-1, with 9 bases fitting TRBD1. Germline CDR1 SQVTM, CDR2 ANQGSEA. The CDR3 has 14 residues. V was pared by 6 bases and J by 3 bases, with 6 bases of the junction left unmatched. The DNA of the CDR3 is TGCAGCGTACGTGGACAGGGGAACAATCAGCCCCAGCATTTT. As protein: CSVRGQGNNQPQHF. Using reference TRBV29-1 and TRBJ1-5 for the parts outside the CDR3, the full variable domain is SAVISQKPSRDICQRGTSLTIQCQVDSQVTMMFWYRQQPGQSLTLIATANQGSEATYESGFVIDKFPISRPNLTFSTLTVSNMSPEDSSIYLCSVRGQGNNQPQHFGDGTRLSIL.

This chain connects TRBV5-6 to TRBJ1-5; no firm D call. V was cut by 4 bases and J by 7 bases, with 9 bases left in between. Germline loops: CDR1 SGHDT, CDR2 YYEEEE. This CDR3 has 12 residues. This chain's CDR3 is CASSPWNQPQHF. CDR3 in DNA: TGTGCCAGCAGCCCGTGGAACCAGCCCCAGCATTTT.

The rearrangement joins TRBV7-8 to TRBJ1-1; weak D call: TRBD1 (6 bases). The CDR3 is 15 residues long. CDR1 is SGHVS and CDR2 is FQNEAQ in the germline V gene. Trimming took 4 bases from V and 1 from J, leaving 13 bases between them. CDR3 in DNA: TGTGCCAGCAGCTCTGCCAGGGGACCGAACACTGAAGCTTTCTTT. This translates into CASSSARGPNTEAFF.

V gene TRBV29-1 combines with J gene TRBJ1-1, with 7 nucleotides matching TRBD1. V was clipped by 3 bases and J by 1 base; unmatched bases: 8. This CDR3 is 15 amino acids long. Germline V gene data show CDR1 as SQVTM and CDR2 as ANQGSEA. CDR3 nucleotide sequence: TGCAGCGTTGAGCGACCCGGGACAGAGAACACTGAAGCTTTCTTT. This sequence encodes CSVERPGTENTEAFF. Filled out from reference TRBV29-1 and TRBJ1-1, the complete variable domain reads SAVISQKPSRDICQRGTSLTIQCQVDSQVTMMFWYRQQPGQSLTLIATANQGSEATYESGFVIDKFPISRPNLTFSTLTVSNMSPEDSSIYLCSVERPGTENTEAFFGQGTRLTVV.

The J gene is TRBJ1-1, the V gene TRBV5-1; 10 bases match TRBD1. Germline-derived CDR1 and CDR2 are SGHRS and YFSETQ. The CDR3 has 12 residues. V gave up 0 bases and J gave up 11 bases; unmatched junction bases: 1. This chain's CDR3 is CASSLEGQGAFF. In nucleotides, the CDR3 is TGCGCCAGCAGCTTGGAGGGACAGGGGGCTTTCTTT.

The chain recombines TRBV11-1 with TRBJ2-2, with D hard to call. The germline CDR1 and CDR2 sequences are SGHAT and FQDESV (reference sequence). The ends were cut back, 5 bases at V and 3 bases at J, with 10 bases in the middle. This CDR3 has 14 residues. The CDR3 is CASSPDSDTGELFF. CDR3 in DNA: TGTGCCAGCAGCCCTGACTCAGACACCGGGGAGCTGTTTTTT.

The chain is built from TRBV7-9 and TRBJ1-2, with D possibly TRBD1 on 6 matching bases. The CDR3 has 15 residues. Trimming shortened V by 5 bases and J by 7 bases, and 20 bases separated the two germline ends. Looked up from germline, CDR1 is SEHNR and CDR2 is FQNEAQ (reference sequence). CDR3 amino acids: CASSIGGTLNGGYTF. In DNA, the CDR3 is TGTGCCAGCAGCATAGGTGGGACACTTAACGGTGGCTACACCTTC.

The chain joins TRBV18 to TRBJ2-7, with a tentative D call TRBD1 (5 bases). V lost 3 bases and J 3 bases, leaving 6 bases between the germline ends. This CDR3 is 12 amino acids long. Germline V CDR1 and CDR2: KGHSH, LQKENI. The CDR3 sequence is CASSPRDYEQYF. CDR3 DNA: TGTGCCAGCTCACCCAGGGACTACGAGCAGTACTTC.

This rearrangement joins TRBV14 to TRBJ2-7; unclear D gene. The CDR3 runs 14 residues. With 4 bases removed from V and 2 bases from J, the gap between germline ends came to 12 bases. CDR1 is SGHDN and CDR2 is FVKESK in the germline V gene. CDR3 residues: CASSLRADAYEQYF. The CDR3 DNA is TGTGCCAGCAGCCTAAGGGCGGACGCCTACGAGCAGTACTTC.